The next 25 T cell receptor beta chains were all read from a single sample in a study of OX40 agonist ivuxolimab in advanced cancers. Produced via immunoSEQ multiplex PCR; TCRdb's table is partial and in-frame only. The repertoire holds just over 80,000 clones, with about nine tenths as singletons. The starting material was CD4+ or CD8+ T cells sorted from blood, obtained in a trial of the OX40 agonist ivuxolimab. Receptors originate from an adult with an advanced solid tumor such as melanoma, head and neck, liver or kidney cancer.

V is TRBV19 and J is TRBJ1-1; D gene ambiguous. Germline V CDR1 and CDR2: LNHDA, SQIVND (reference sequence). Trimming took 7 bases from V and 0 from J, leaving 12 bases between them. The CDR3 is made up of 14 amino acids. CDR3 residues: CASTRQVMNTEAFF. The CDR3 DNA reads TGTGCCAGTACTAGGCAGGTTATGAACACTGAAGCTTTCTTT.

This clone was detected once. The rearrangement joins TRBV14 to TRBJ2-5, with TRBD2 matching 12 bases. This CDR3 comprises 15 residues. The V and J ends lost 1 base and 6 bases, in that order; junction bases with no gene match: 3. The germline CDR1 and CDR2 sequences are SGHDN and FVKESK. CDR3 in amino acids: CASSQASGRAQTQYF. DNA for the CDR3: TGTGCCAGCAGCCAAGCTAGCGGGAGGGCTCAGACCCAGTACTTC.

This clone was picked up one time. The chain is built from TRBV5-1 and TRBJ1-1; 9 bases are a match to TRBD1. Trimming removed 1 base from V and 4 bases from J; junction bases left unmatched: 2. The length of the CDR3 is 14 residues. The germline V gene has CDR1 SGHRS and CDR2 YFSETQ. The CDR3 spells CASSLTGGGTEAFF. The CDR3 DNA sequence: TGCGCCAGCAGCTTGACAGGGGGCGGCACTGAAGCTTTCTTT.

This clone occurred once. The chain recombines TRBV11-2 with TRBJ1-1; no definite D call. V was trimmed by 1 base and J by 0 bases, leaving 12 bases between them. Germline CDR1 SGHAT, CDR2 FQNNGV. This CDR3 is built from 16 residues. The CDR3 nucleotides are TGTGCCAGCAGCTTAGGACGCGATCGGGTGAACACTGAAGCTTTCTTT. Translation: CASSLGRDRVNTEAFF.

The chain couples TRBV7-9 to TRBJ1-2; D is undetermined. Looked up from germline, CDR1 is SEHNR and CDR2 is FQNEAQ (reference sequence). V lost 3 bases to trimming and J lost 2 bases, with 10 bases between them. The CDR3 is 14 residues long. CDR3 coding DNA: TGTGCCAGCAGCTTCGCTGGAAGGAACTATGGCTACACCTTC. Residues: CASSFAGRNYGYTF.

This clone was observed a single time. This chain links TRBV9 with TRBJ1-4; D call uncertain. From germline, CDR1 is SGDLS and CDR2 YYNGEE. The CDR3 is 15 amino acids. V shed 3 bases and J shed 3 bases, with 12 bases lying between them. The CDR3 region is CASSGYKDANEKLFF. The CDR3 DNA sequence: TGTGCCAGCAGCGGCTACAAGGATGCTAATGAAAAACTGTTTTTT.

The genes are TRBV19 and TRBJ1-2, with a weak D call TRBD1 (6 bases). CDR1 is LNHDA, CDR2 SQIVND, per germline (reference sequence). The CDR3 has 12 amino acids. V was shortened by 5 bases and J by 6 bases, with 10 bases between the two germline ends. The DNA of the CDR3 is TGTGCCAGTAGTCCACGGACAGATGGCTACACCTTC. Amino acids: CASSPRTDGYTF. The full variable domain, its missing parts supplied by reference TRBV19 and TRBJ1-2, is DGGITQSPKYLFRKEGQNVTLSCEQNLNHDAMYWYRQDPGQGLRLIYYSQIVNDFQKGDIAEGYSVSREKKESFPLTVTSAQKNPTAFYLCASSPRTDGYTFGSGTRLTVV.

V gene TRBV6-1 combines with J gene TRBJ1-1; no definite D call. CDR3 length: 15 residues. V lost 4 bases and J lost 0, with 12 bases in between. Germline CDR1 MNHNS, CDR2 SASEGT. CDR3 nucleotides: TGTGCCAGCAGTGGACGGACCCCGATGAACACTGAAGCTTTCTTT. This translates into CASSGRTPMNTEAFF.

V usage is TRBV6-1 and J usage is TRBJ2-1; TRBD2 matches 7 bases. The trim removed 8 bases at V and 4 bases at J, leaving 5 bases unmatched. Germline V gene sequence: CDR1 MNHNS, CDR2 SASEGT. CDR3 length: 13 residues. The CDR3 loop is CASEASGYNEQFF. The CDR3 region has the DNA TGTGCCAGCGAGGCTAGCGGATACAATGAGCAGTTCTTC.

This chain joins TRBV6-5 and TRBJ2-7; D gene uncertain. Germline loops: CDR1 MNHEY, CDR2 SVGAGI. V was pared by 6 bases and J by 0 bases, with 9 bases between. The CDR3 loop spans 13 amino acids. Here the CDR3 DNA reads TGTGCCAGCAGAGACGGGCGCTCCTACGAGCAGTACGTC. Translated: CASRDGRSYEQYV.

This chain connects TRBV7-2 to TRBJ1-6, with TRBD1 as a possible D gene (6 bases). Trimming cost V 3 bases and J 7 bases, with 10 bases left between them. Germline loops: CDR1 SGHTA, CDR2 FQGNSA. The CDR3 is 14 amino acids. CDR3 residues: CASSLGDTNSPLHF. CDR3 in DNA: TGTGCCAGCAGCTTGGGGGACACGAATTCACCCCTCCACTTT. Combining the CDR3 with reference TRBV7-2 and TRBJ1-6 gives the whole variable domain GAGVSQSPSNKVTEKGKDVELRCDPISGHTALYWYRQSLGQGLEFLIYFQGNSAPDKSGLPSDRFSAERTGGSVSTLTIQRTQQEDSAVYLCASSLGDTNSPLHFGNGTRLTVT.

The V gene is TRBV7-9, the J gene TRBJ2-6; D is possibly TRBD2 (5 bases). This CDR3 comprises 15 residues. Trimming removed 6 bases at V and 4 bases at J, with 13 bases between. Germline values: CDR1 SEHNR, CDR2 FQNEAQ (reference sequence). CDR3 sequence reads: CASSHLAGGANVLTF. DNA for the CDR3: TGTGCCAGCAGTCATCTAGCTGGCGGGGCCAACGTCCTGACTTTC.

The chain recombines TRBV6-5 with TRBJ2-1; 7 bases are shared with TRBD2. The V gene end was trimmed by 7 bases and the J gene end by 7 bases; junction bases not matched to a gene: 7. The CDR3 length is 13 residues. Germline V lookup: CDR1 MNHEY, CDR2 SVGAGI. CDR3 sequence (DNA): TGTGCCAGCACCGTACCGGGAGGAAATGAGCAGTTCTTC. Protein sequence: CASTVPGGNEQFF.

The rearrangement links TRBV5-1 to TRBJ2-7; TRBD2 is a possible D gene (6 bases). Trimming took 0 bases from V and 3 from J, leaving 10 bases between them. The germline CDR1 and CDR2 sequences are SGHRS and YFSETQ. This CDR3 is built from 14 residues. This chain's CDR3 is CASSLVGGNYEQYF. DNA of the CDR3: TGCGCCAGCAGCTTGGTCGGAGGGAACTACGAGCAGTACTTC. Variable domain in full (rest from reference TRBV5-1 and TRBJ2-7): KAGVTQTPRYLIKTRGQQVTLSCSPISGHRSVSWYQQTPGQGLQFLFEYFSETQRNKGNFPGRFSGRQFSNSRSEMNVSTLELGDSALYLCASSLVGGNYEQYFGPGTRLTVT.

This rearrangement joins TRBV2 to TRBJ1-2, with no clear D. Germline V gene data show CDR1 as SNHLY and CDR2 as FYNNEI. Deletions cut 3 bases from V and 7 bases from J, with 15 bases between. The CDR3 totals 14 residues. CDR3 nucleotide sequence: TGTGCCAGCAGTGATTGGCGAAATAGGAGTGGCTACACCTTC. It codes for CASSDWRNRSGYTF.

The chain combines TRBV4-1 with TRBJ2-2; 9 positions agree with TRBD2. Per the germline V gene, CDR1 is MGHRA and CDR2 is YSYEKL. This CDR3 contains 16 residues. V trimming: 4 bases; J trimming: 2 bases; junction bases outside the gene matches: 5. This chain's CDR3 is CASSPRTSANTGELFF. CDR3 nucleotides: TGCGCCAGCAGCCCTAGGACTAGCGCAAACACCGGGGAGCTGTTTTTT.

The V and J genes are TRBV6-4 and TRBJ2-3; 10 bases are shared with TRBD2. This CDR3 contains 14 residues. Germline V gene sequence: CDR1 MRHNA, CDR2 SNTAGT. V shed 4 bases, J shed 5 bases, and the junction held 3 bases outside the gene matches. CDR3 DNA sequence: TGTGCCAGCAGTGCTAGCGGGAGAGGAGATACGCAGTATTTT. It yields the protein CASSASGRGDTQYF.

This sequence joins TRBV6-6 and TRBJ1-2, with TRBD1 matching over 7 bases. Germline CDR1 is MNHNY and CDR2 is SVGAGI (reference sequence). The CDR3 is 14 residues long. With 5 bases clipped from V and 2 bases from J, the junction kept 5 bases outside the gene matches. In DNA, the CDR3 is TGTGCCAGCAGTACAGGGACAGTGAACTATGGCTACACCTTC. It yields the protein CASSTGTVNYGYTF.

The chain joins TRBV9 to TRBJ1-3; 8 nucleotides match TRBD1. CDR3 length equals 16 residues. The trim removed 1 base at V and 1 base at J, leaving 4 bases unmatched. Per the germline V gene, CDR1 is SGDLS and CDR2 is YYNGEE. In nucleotides, the CDR3 is TGTGCCAGCAGCGTACAGGGGGCAGGGTCTGGAAACACCATATATTTT. It specifies CASSVQGAGSGNTIYF.

This clone appeared a few times. The rearrangement links TRBV30 to TRBJ2-2, with TRBD2 as a possible D gene (6 bases). CDR1 is GTSNPN and CDR2 is SVGIG in the germline V gene (reference sequence). Trimming shortened V by 4 bases and J by 3 bases, and 9 bases separated the two germline ends. The CDR3 has 13 residues. The CDR3 nucleotides read TGTGCCTGGACCGGGGGATACACCGGGGAGCTGTTTTTT. It translates to CAWTGGYTGELFF.

J is TRBJ1-1 and V is TRBV5-1, with D hard to call. Trimming pared 3 bases from V and 1 base from J, leaving 10 bases between. CDR1 SGHRS and CDR2 YFSETQ come from the germline V gene. The CDR3 contains 14 residues. DNA for the CDR3: TGCGCCAGCAGCTCCCTTTCGGAGAACACTGAAGCTTTCTTT. Translation: CASSSLSENTEAFF.

The chain carries TRBV5-1 and TRBJ1-1; the D gene is possibly TRBD1 (6 bases). The length of the CDR3 is 15 residues. Germline loops: CDR1 SGHRS, CDR2 YFSETQ. V lost 2 bases, J lost 1 base, and 12 bases lay in between. For the CDR3, the DNA is TGCGCCAGCAGCTTAAATCGGGGGCCGAACACTGAAGCTTTCTTT. It encodes CASSLNRGPNTEAFF. Looking up the rest from reference TRBV5-1 and TRBJ1-1 gives the full variable domain: KAGVTQTPRYLIKTRGQQVTLSCSPISGHRSVSWYQQTPGQGLQFLFEYFSETQRNKGNFPGRFSGRQFSNSRSEMNVSTLELGDSALYLCASSLNRGPNTEAFFGQGTRLTVV.

The rearrangement uses TRBV7-2 and TRBJ1-5; 8 nucleotides align to TRBD1. The length of the CDR3 is 15 residues. V trimming: 6 bases; J trimming: 4 bases; junction bases outside the gene matches: 8. Germline CDR1 and CDR2: SGHTA and FQGNSA. CDR3 in DNA: TGTGCCAGCAGGGCAACAGGGGGGGTTAATCAGCCCCAGCATTTT. Its protein product is CASRATGGVNQPQHF.

This chain connects TRBV2 to TRBJ1-2, with 11 bases fitting TRBD1. This CDR3 contains 15 residues. CDR1 is SNHLY, CDR2 FYNNEI, per germline. V was clipped by 6 bases and J by 4 bases; unmatched bases: 7. CDR3 region: CASSRDRGGGYGYTF. The CDR3 DNA follows: TGTGCCAGCAGCCGGGACAGGGGGGGAGGCTATGGCTACACCTTC.

V gene TRBV7-2 combines with J gene TRBJ2-4; the D is unclear. Trimming left V 0 bases short and J 0 bases short, with 12 bases between. The CDR3 length is 17 residues. The V gene's germline CDR1 is SGHTA and CDR2 FQGNSA. The CDR3 region is CASSLAYGIVAKNIQYF. CDR3 sequence (DNA): TGTGCCAGCAGCTTAGCTTATGGCATCGTAGCCAAAAACATTCAGTACTTC.